The next 10 T cell receptor beta chains were all read from a single sample in a study of T cells in localized non-small cell lung cancer. The protocol was immunoSEQ multiplex PCR, while the TCRdb copy is restricted to in-frame clones and leaves out a portion. The sample yields some 30,000 clones, roughly 89% seen once. Sequencing used peripheral blood, obtained before any cancer treatment. These receptor sequences come from a female donor aged 60 or older with stage I lung adenocarcinoma.

This chain joins TRBV29-1 and TRBJ1-2; D ambiguous. CDR1 is SQVTM and CDR2 is ANQGSEA in the germline V gene. The CDR3 has 11 amino acids. Trimming shortened V by 7 bases and J by 5 bases, and 11 bases separated the two germline ends. The CDR3 reads CSALMDYGYTF. In DNA, the CDR3 is TGCAGCGCCCTTATGGATTATGGCTACACCTTC.

V gene TRBV18 combines with J gene TRBJ2-5; D is ambiguous. Germline CDR1 and CDR2: KGHSH and LQKENI. The CDR3 is 14 amino acids. The V end lost 3 bases, the J end lost 0 bases, and 8 bases lay between the germline ends. CDR3 loop: CASSPPVDQETQYF. The CDR3 bases are TGTGCCAGCTCACCCCCAGTAGACCAAGAGACCCAGTACTTC.

The chain links TRBV7-9 to TRBJ2-1, with TRBD2 identical over 11 bases. Germline assignment: CDR1 SEHNR and CDR2 FQNEAQ (reference sequence). V lost 5 bases and J lost 4; bases outside the gene matches: 10. The CDR3 spans 17 residues. The CDR3 sequence is CASSPKRLAGFYNEQFF. CDR3 DNA sequence: TGTGCCAGCAGCCCTAAAAGACTAGCGGGATTTTACAATGAGCAGTTCTTC.

This CDR3 reads CASSYTSGRKQETQYF. The CDR3 nucleotides read TGTGCCAGCAGCTATACTAGCGGGCGAAAGCAAGAGACCCAGTACTTC. The chain couples TRBV28 to TRBJ2-5; TRBD2 matches at 9 bases. Germline V gene sequence: CDR1 MDHEN, CDR2 SYDVKM. V trimming: 6 bases; J trimming: 2 bases; junction bases outside the gene matches: 10. CDR3 length: 16 residues.

The chain links TRBV19 to TRBJ1-5; D gene uncertain. V dropped 6 bases and J dropped 3 bases, with 12 bases sitting between them. The CDR3 has 14 residues. Per germline, CDR1 LNHDA and CDR2 SQIVND (reference sequence). This chain's CDR3 is CASSRELDNQPQHF. The DNA for the CDR3 is TGTGCCAGTAGCCGGGAGCTAGACAATCAGCCCCAGCATTTT.

V is TRBV9 and J is TRBJ2-2; 9 nucleotides agree with TRBD1. The CDR3 is made up of 18 amino acids. CDR1 is SGDLS, CDR2 YYNGEE, per germline. J gave up 4 bases and V 0 bases, and 10 bases lay outside the gene matches. In DNA, the CDR3 is TGTGCCAGCAGCGTAGCTCTTGCGGGACAGGGATTCACCGGGGAGCTGTTTTTT. Translated, it gives CASSVALAGQGFTGELFF. The whole variable domain, remainder taken from reference TRBV9 and TRBJ2-2, is DSGVTQTPKHLITATGQRVTLRCSPRSGDLSVYWYQQSLDQGLQFLIQYYNGEERAKGNILERFSAQQFPDLHSELNLSSLELGDSALYFCASSVALAGQGFTGELFFGEGSRLTVL.

The chain carries TRBV13 and TRBJ2-2; D is undetermined. V gave up 4 bases and J gave up 6 bases, with 9 bases separating them. The CDR3 spans 13 residues. Germline lookup yields CDR1 PRHDT and CDR2 FYEKMQ (reference sequence). The CDR3 loop is CASSSPSSGELFF. For the CDR3, the DNA is TGTGCCAGCAGCTCACCATCGTCCGGGGAGCTGTTTTTT.

The chain combines TRBV10-1 with TRBJ2-7; D is possibly TRBD1 (6 bases). V dropped 6 bases and J dropped 1 base, with 13 bases sitting between them. This CDR3 is built from 14 residues. Germline V CDR1 and CDR2: WNHNN, SYGVQD (reference sequence). The CDR3 DNA follows: TGCGCCAGCAGCCCCGGCGGACAGTCCTACGAGCAGTACTTC. It codes for CASSPGGQSYEQYF.

This clone was observed once. This chain links TRBV29-1 with TRBJ1-2; D gene uncertain. Trimming shortened V by 6 bases and J by 3 bases, and 11 bases separated the two germline ends. The CDR3 is made up of 12 amino acids. Germline CDR1 reads SQVTM; CDR2 reads ANQGSEA. The CDR3 nucleotides are TGCAGCGTCTCTGATTGGGACTATGGCTACACCTTC. This gives the protein CSVSDWDYGYTF.

The gene calls are TRBV28 and TRBJ1-4, with TRBD1 matching over 7 bases. The trim removed 6 bases at V and 3 bases at J, leaving 7 bases unmatched. This CDR3 is built from 15 residues. CDR1 is MDHEN and CDR2 is SYDVKM in the germline V gene. CDR3 protein: CASRDAGGANEKLFF. CDR3 DNA: TGTGCCAGCAGAGACGCAGGGGGGGCTAATGAAAAACTGTTTTTT.